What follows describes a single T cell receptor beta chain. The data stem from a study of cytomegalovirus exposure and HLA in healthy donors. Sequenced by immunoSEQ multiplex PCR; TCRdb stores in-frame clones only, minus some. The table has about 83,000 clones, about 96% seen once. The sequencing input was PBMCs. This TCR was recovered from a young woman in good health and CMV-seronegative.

As DNA, the CDR3 is TGTGCCAGCAGCCCCCTGGACGGGAGGGCCTTTGGGTACGAGCAGTACTTC. It encodes CASSPLDGRAFGYEQYF. The chain carries TRBV4-2 and TRBJ2-7; 8 nucleotides align to TRBD2. The CDR3 spans 17 residues. J gave up 4 bases and V 4 bases, and 15 bases lay outside the gene matches. The germline V gene has CDR1 LGHNA and CDR2 YNFKEQ.